This T cell receptor beta chain is from a study of blood T cell repertoires in COVID-19. The method was immunoSEQ multiplex PCR; TCRdb's version includes in-frame clones alone and lacks a portion of them. The table lists roughly 99,000 clones, about 89% of them singletons. CDR3 length: 14 residues. From germline, CDR1 is LGHDT and CDR2 YNNKEL (reference sequence). The germline V and J ends were trimmed by 1 base and 0 bases, with 6 bases remaining between them. This clone showed up just a few times. Sequenced: peripheral blood. The J gene is TRBJ1-1, the V gene TRBV3-1 (or the pseudogene TRBV3-2), with D unclear. This clonotype was obtained from a woman aged 25-40 years with acute or convalescent COVID-19. This chain's CDR3 is CASSQAQVNTEAFF. For the CDR3, the DNA is TGTGCCAGCAGCCAAGCCCAGGTGAACACTGAAGCTTTCTTT.